The 19 T cell receptor beta chains given below trace back to one sample, sequenced in a study of response to subunit inactivated influenza vaccine. TCRdb processed the RT-PCR reads anew with MiXCR; each CDR3 protein has one entry. The data hold 550,000 to 800,000 distinct CDR3 sequences, with over 11% observed a single time. Here the sequenced sample was PBMCs from blood, taken roughly 15 days before vaccination. The origin of the receptors is a man aged 50 or older who received an inactivated influenza vaccine.

There are many counts of this clonotype. Sequence at one end of the junction differs from germline and may be a read error. The CDR3 region is CASSRSPWAESQYF. In DNA, the CDR3 is TGTGCCAGCAGCCGTTCCCCTTGGGCGGAGAGCCAGTACTTC. The V and J genes are TRBV12-3 or TRBV12-4 and TRBJ2-5; D call uncertain. The CDR3 sequence is 14 residues long.

The sample holds a few counts of this clonotype. The gene calls are TRBV3-1 and TRBJ1-1, with TRBD1 matching 7 bases. Trimming cost V 4 bases and J 2 bases; bases outside gene matches: 19. The CDR3 extends over 19 amino acids. CDR1 LGHDT and CDR2 YNNKEL come from the germline V gene (reference sequence). The CDR3 DNA follows: TGTGCCAGCAGCCCAAGAGGGACAGACACCAATGCGAGAAACACTGAAGCTTTCTTT. It codes for CASSPRGTDTNARNTEAFF.

This clonotype has just a few counts. V is TRBV4-3 and J is TRBJ2-2; D is possibly TRBD1 or TRBD2 (5 bases each). The germline V gene encodes CDR1 LGHNA and CDR2 YSLEER. The CDR3 runs 15 residues. Trimming took 0 bases from V and 6 from J, leaving 11 bases between them. This chain's CDR3 is CASSQEVGAPGELFF. DNA of the CDR3: TGCGCCAGCAGCCAAGAAGTCGGGGCGCCCGGGGAGCTGTTTTTT.

The chain carries TRBV21-1 and TRBJ2-5; TRBD2, the table's D call, was not compared with the DNA. TRBV21-1 is flagged as a pseudogene. The CDR3 has 16 amino acids. CDR3 bases: TGTGCCAGCAGCTTGCGACTAGCCGCTAACCAAGAGACCCAGTACTTC. Translated, it gives CASSLRLAANQETQYF.

This clonotype was detected a few times. The rearrangement joins TRBV9 to TRBJ2-1; 7 nucleotides match TRBD1. This CDR3 has 16 amino acids. V dropped 0 bases and J dropped 4; count of bases not matched to a gene: 7. CDR1 and CDR2 from the germline V gene are SGDLS and YYNGEE. CDR3 region: CASSVGAGGFYNEQFF. The CDR3 DNA sequence: TGTGCCAGCAGCGTAGGGGCAGGGGGTTTTTACAATGAGCAGTTCTTC.

This chain links TRBV29-1 with TRBJ2-7; D is possibly TRBD1 or TRBD2 (5 bases each). Trimming stripped 1 base from V and 6 bases from J, with 13 bases between. The CDR3 length is 13 residues. The germline gives CDR1 SQVTM, CDR2 ANQGSEA. The CDR3 nucleotides read TGCAGCGTTGAAGGTCGAGGGGCGGCCGAGCAGTACTTC. Translating gives CSVEGRGAAEQYF.

At least ten counts were recorded for this clonotype. The chain has TRBV29-1 and TRBJ1-1; TRBD1 agrees at 9 bases. The germline V gene encodes CDR1 SQVTM and CDR2 ANQGSEA. The CDR3 extends over 13 amino acids. Trimming cost V 6 bases and J 5 bases; bases outside gene matches: 7. For the CDR3, the DNA is TGCAGCGTGGGACAGGGTGGGGGAACTGAAGCTTTCTTT. This sequence encodes CSVGQGGGTEAFF.

This clonotype turned up a few times. The V and J genes are TRBV6-5 and TRBJ2-7; 7 bases map to TRBD1. Per the germline V gene, CDR1 is MNHEY and CDR2 is SVGAGI. V gave up 2 bases and J gave up 6 bases; unmatched junction bases: 4. The CDR3 is 13 amino acids. This CDR3 reads CASSYPTGAEQYF. CDR3 sequence (DNA): TGTGCCAGCAGTTACCCCACAGGGGCCGAGCAGTACTTC.

This clonotype was counted between two and nine times. This chain joins TRBV20-1 and TRBJ2-3; 7 bases match TRBD2. From germline, CDR1 is DFQATT and CDR2 SNEGSKA (reference sequence). After removal of 6 bases from V and 2 bases from J, the junction contained 11 bases not matched to a gene. The CDR3 is 15 residues long. CDR3: CSANLGGDFTDTQYF. CDR3 DNA sequence: TGCAGTGCCAACCTGGGGGGGGACTTCACAGATACGCAGTATTTT.

This chain connects TRBV4-3 to TRBJ2-1, with 7 bases matching TRBD1. Trimming cost V 2 bases and J 3 bases; bases outside gene matches: 4. CDR1 and CDR2 from the germline V gene are LGHNA and YSLEER. The CDR3 is 15 residues long. CDR3 loop: CASSQSGTVYNEQFF. Here the CDR3 DNA reads TGCGCCAGCAGCCAATCCGGGACAGTCTACAATGAGCAGTTCTTC.

This clonotype turned up a few times. This rearrangement joins TRBV20-1 to TRBJ2-2, with 9 bases fitting TRBD1. Germline CDR1 is DFQATT and CDR2 is SNEGSKA (reference sequence). The CDR3 loop spans 15 amino acids. Unmatched junction bases numbered 10, after V lost 5 bases and J lost 6 bases. The CDR3 spells CSAWGQGGSAGELFF. CDR3 DNA sequence: TGCAGTGCTTGGGGACAGGGAGGGTCGGCCGGGGAGCTGTTTTTT.

This clonotype was seen many times. The J gene is TRBJ2-1, the V gene TRBV20-1; D unclear. Germline lookup yields CDR1 DFQATT and CDR2 SNEGSKA (reference sequence). Trimming pared 6 bases from V and 3 bases from J, leaving 6 bases between. This CDR3 spans 11 amino acids. DNA of the CDR3: TGCAGTGCGGACGACTACAATGAGCAGTTCTTC. Protein: CSADDYNEQFF.

This clonotype was counted only a few times. The chain joins TRBV6-5 to TRBJ2-3, with D possibly being TRBD1 or TRBD2 (5 bases each). Germline-derived CDR1 and CDR2 are MNHEY and SVGAGI. The V and J ends lost 2 bases and 6 bases respectively, with 12 bases between them. The CDR3 is 14 amino acids. The CDR3 loop reads CASSYRGVGDTQYF. DNA for the CDR3: TGTGCCAGCAGTTACAGAGGGGTTGGGGATACGCAGTATTTT.

This clonotype was counted only a few times. This chain links TRBV6-5 with TRBJ1-2, with 7 bases lining up with TRBD1. The germline V gene has CDR1 MNHEY and CDR2 SVGAGI. Unmatched junction bases numbered 8, after V lost 5 bases and J lost 2 bases. The CDR3 has 15 residues. The CDR3: CASSNRDRPNYGYTF. CDR3 nucleotides: TGTGCCAGCAGTAACCGGGACAGACCGAACTATGGCTACACCTTC.

The chain links TRBV18 to TRBJ2-1, with 10 bases fitting TRBD2. V was pared by 5 bases and J by 6 bases, with 7 bases of the junction left unmatched. Germline-derived CDR1 and CDR2 are KGHSH and LQKENI. CDR3 length: 15 residues. The DNA for the CDR3 is TGTGCCAGCTCAAGGCTAGCGGGGGATATCAATGAGCAGTTCTTC. Translation: CASSRLAGDINEQFF.

Only a few counts were recorded for this clonotype. This sequence joins TRBV12-3 or TRBV12-4 and TRBJ1-1; no firm D call. CDR3 length equals 13 residues. With 8 bases removed from V and 0 bases from J, the gap between germline ends came to 10 bases. The CDR3 nucleotides are TGTGCCAGCTCCGACGGCTTGAACACTGAAGCTTTCTTT. Amino acids: CASSDGLNTEAFF.

This clonotype was seen more than once but under ten times. This chain links TRBV27 with TRBJ2-1; TRBD1 might be the D (6 bases). Per germline, CDR1 MNHEY and CDR2 SMNVEV (reference sequence). The length of the CDR3 is 16 residues. Trimming removed 5 bases from V and 0 bases from J, with 14 bases in between. CDR3 bases: TGTGCCAGCAGTCCCAGGGGACGGAGCTCCTACAATGAGCAGTTCTTC. This gives the protein CASSPRGRSSYNEQFF.

This clonotype has ten or more counts. The V and J genes are TRBV29-1 and TRBJ2-7, with TRBD1 matching 12 bases. The CDR3 totals 15 residues. V was pared by 7 bases and J by 5 bases, with 12 bases of the junction left unmatched. CDR1 and CDR2 (germline): SQVTM, ANQGSEA. CDR3: CSALWGQGARNEQYF. DNA for the CDR3: TGCAGCGCCTTGTGGGGACAGGGGGCGAGGAACGAGCAGTACTTC.

The chain couples TRBV7-2 to TRBJ2-1; 7 bases map to TRBD2. V was pared by 5 bases and J by 5 bases, with 3 bases of the junction left unmatched. Germline CDR1 is SGHTA and CDR2 is FQGNSA. The CDR3 runs to 13 residues. The CDR3 DNA reads as TGTGCCAGCAGCCCGACTAGCAACAATGAGCAGTTCTTC. This encodes CASSPTSNNEQFF.